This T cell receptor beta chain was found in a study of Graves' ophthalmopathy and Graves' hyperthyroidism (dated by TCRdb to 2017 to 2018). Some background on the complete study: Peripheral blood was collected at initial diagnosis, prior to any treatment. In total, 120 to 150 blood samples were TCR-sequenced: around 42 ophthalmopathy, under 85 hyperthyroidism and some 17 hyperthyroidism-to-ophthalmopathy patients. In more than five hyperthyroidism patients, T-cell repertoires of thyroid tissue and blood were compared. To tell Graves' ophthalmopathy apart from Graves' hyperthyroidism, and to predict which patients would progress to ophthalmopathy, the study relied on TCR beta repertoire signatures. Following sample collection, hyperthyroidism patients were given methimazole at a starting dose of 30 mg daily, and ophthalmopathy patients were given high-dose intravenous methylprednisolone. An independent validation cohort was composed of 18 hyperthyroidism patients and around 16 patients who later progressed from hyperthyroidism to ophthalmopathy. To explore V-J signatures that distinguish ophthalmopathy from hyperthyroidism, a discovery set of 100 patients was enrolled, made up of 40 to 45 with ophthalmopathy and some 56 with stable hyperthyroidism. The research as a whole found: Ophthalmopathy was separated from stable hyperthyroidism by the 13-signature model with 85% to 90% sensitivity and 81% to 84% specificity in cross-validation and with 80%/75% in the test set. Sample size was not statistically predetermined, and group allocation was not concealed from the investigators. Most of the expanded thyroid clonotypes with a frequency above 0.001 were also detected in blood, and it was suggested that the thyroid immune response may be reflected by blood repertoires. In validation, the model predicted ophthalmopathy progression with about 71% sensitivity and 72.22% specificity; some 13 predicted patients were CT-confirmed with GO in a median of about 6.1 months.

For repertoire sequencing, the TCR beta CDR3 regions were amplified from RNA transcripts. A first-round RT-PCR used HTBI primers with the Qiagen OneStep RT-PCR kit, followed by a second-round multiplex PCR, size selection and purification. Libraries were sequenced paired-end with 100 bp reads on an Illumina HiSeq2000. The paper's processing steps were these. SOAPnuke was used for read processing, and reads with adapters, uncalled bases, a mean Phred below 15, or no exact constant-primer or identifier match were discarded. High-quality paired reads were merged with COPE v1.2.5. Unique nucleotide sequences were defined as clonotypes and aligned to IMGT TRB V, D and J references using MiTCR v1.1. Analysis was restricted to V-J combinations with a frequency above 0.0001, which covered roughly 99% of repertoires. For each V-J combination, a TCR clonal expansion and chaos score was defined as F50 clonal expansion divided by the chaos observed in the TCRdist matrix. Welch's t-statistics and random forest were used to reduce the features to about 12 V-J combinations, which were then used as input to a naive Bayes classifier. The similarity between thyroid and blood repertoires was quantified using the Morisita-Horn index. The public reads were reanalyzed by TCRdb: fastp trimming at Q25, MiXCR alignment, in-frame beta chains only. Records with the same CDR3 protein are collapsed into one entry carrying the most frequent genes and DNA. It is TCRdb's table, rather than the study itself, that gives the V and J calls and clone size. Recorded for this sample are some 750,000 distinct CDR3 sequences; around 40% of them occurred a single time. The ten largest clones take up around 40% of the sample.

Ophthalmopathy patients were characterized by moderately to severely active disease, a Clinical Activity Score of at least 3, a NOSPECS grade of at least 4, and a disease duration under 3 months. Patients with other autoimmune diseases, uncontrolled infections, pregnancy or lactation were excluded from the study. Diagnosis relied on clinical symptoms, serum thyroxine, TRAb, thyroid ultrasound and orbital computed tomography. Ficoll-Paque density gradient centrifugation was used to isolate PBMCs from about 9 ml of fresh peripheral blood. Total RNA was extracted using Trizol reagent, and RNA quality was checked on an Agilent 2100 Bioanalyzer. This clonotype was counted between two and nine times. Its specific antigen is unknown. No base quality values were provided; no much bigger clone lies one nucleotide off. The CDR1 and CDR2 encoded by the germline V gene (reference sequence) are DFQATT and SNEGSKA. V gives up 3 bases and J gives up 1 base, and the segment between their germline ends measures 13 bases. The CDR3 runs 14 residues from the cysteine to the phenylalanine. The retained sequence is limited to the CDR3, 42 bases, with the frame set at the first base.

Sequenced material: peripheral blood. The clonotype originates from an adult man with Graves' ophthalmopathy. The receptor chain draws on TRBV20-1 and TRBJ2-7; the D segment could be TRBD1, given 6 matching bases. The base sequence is TGCAGTGCTAGTCTCACAGGGCCATCCTACGAGCAGTACTTC. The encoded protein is CSASLTGPSYEQYF.